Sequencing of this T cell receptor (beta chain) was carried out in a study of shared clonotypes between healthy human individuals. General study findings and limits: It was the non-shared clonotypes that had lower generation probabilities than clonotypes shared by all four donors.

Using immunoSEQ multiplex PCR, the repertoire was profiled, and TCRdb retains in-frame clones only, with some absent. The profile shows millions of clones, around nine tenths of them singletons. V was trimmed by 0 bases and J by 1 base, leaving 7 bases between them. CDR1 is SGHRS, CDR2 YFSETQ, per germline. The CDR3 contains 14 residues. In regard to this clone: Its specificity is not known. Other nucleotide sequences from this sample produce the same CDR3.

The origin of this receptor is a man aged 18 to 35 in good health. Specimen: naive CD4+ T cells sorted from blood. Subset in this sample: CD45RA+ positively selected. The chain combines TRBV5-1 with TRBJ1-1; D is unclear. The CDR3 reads CASSLGRANTEAFF. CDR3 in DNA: TGCGCCAGCAGCTTGGGACGGGCGAACACTGAAGCTTTCTTT. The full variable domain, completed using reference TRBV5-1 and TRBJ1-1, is KAGVTQTPRYLIKTRGQQVTLSCSPISGHRSVSWYQQTPGQGLQFLFEYFSETQRNKGNFPGRFSGRQFSNSRSEMNVSTLELGDSALYLCASSLGRANTEAFFGQGTRLTVV.